The 5 T cell receptor beta chains reported below all come from one sample, sequenced in a study of early T cells in non-severe SARS-CoV-2 infection (dated by TCRdb to about 2021). Libraries were made using 5' RACE. Instrument used: NextSeq 500. TCRdb reran the public reads through fastp at Q25 and MiXCR, keeping productive beta chains. Rows with one shared CDR3 protein collapse into an entry with the most common genes and DNA. The sample table lists 50,000 to 60,000 distinct CDR3 sequences, roughly 8.7% of them with a count of one. The top ten hold 3.9% of the sample. The sequenced sample was whole blood, obtained at baseline. Receptors originate from an adult who was a healthcare worker with PCR-confirmed SARS-CoV-2 infection or an uninfected control (not recorded which).

This clonotype was found many times. V and J are TRBV30 and TRBJ2-3, with 9 bases aligning to TRBD1. The V and J ends lost 5 bases and 4 bases, in that order; junction bases with no gene match: 10. CDR3 length equals 15 residues. Germline V gene data show CDR1 as GTSNPN and CDR2 as SVGIG (reference sequence). The CDR3 DNA sequence: TGTGCCTGGGATACCGGGACAGGGATGGCAGATACGCAGTATTTT. Protein sequence: CAWDTGTGMADTQYF. Full variable domain (rest looked up from reference TRBV30 and TRBJ2-3): SQTIHQWPATLVQPVGSPLSLECTVEGTSNPNLYWYRQAAGRGLQLLFYSVGIGQISSEVPQNLSASRPQDRQFILSSKKLLLSDSGFYLCAWDTGTGMADTQYFGPGTRLTVL.

The chain carries TRBV7-3 and TRBJ2-5, with TRBD2 matching 8 bases. The CDR3 is 17 residues long. Trimming at V came to 1 base and at J to 3 bases, leaving 10 bases not matched to a gene. Germline CDR1 is SGHTA and CDR2 is FQGTGA. This chain's CDR3 is CASSLSNSRGVEETQYF. CDR3 DNA: TGTGCCAGCAGCTTAAGCAACTCGCGGGGGGTAGAAGAGACCCAGTACTTC. Drawing the rest from reference TRBV7-3 and TRBJ2-5, the complete variable domain is GAGVSQTPSNKVTEKGKYVELRCDPISGHTALYWYRQSLGQGPEFLIYFQGTGAADDSGLPNDRFFAVRPEGSVSTLKIQRTERGDSAVYLCASSLSNSRGVEETQYFGPGTRLLVL.

The rearrangement joins TRBV7-2 to TRBJ1-2, with TRBD1 as a possible D gene (5 bases). This CDR3 region has 14 residues. The V gene's germline CDR1 is SGHTA and CDR2 FQGNSA. Deletions cut 0 bases from V and 8 bases from J, with 13 bases between. CDR3 sequence reads: CASSLAGVGNGYTF. The CDR3 bases are TGTGCCAGCAGCTTAGCGGGGGTAGGCAACGGCTACACCTTC.

This clonotype was counted many times. V gene TRBV9 combines with J gene TRBJ2-1; 7 bases map to TRBD2. The CDR3 consists of 15 residues. Trimming cost V 0 bases and J 2 bases; bases outside gene matches: 2. Germline-derived CDR1 and CDR2 are SGDLS and YYNGEE. The chain's CDR3 is CASSVDGGAYNEQFF. CDR3 nucleotides: TGTGCCAGCAGCGTAGATGGGGGGGCCTACAATGAGCAGTTCTTC.

The CDR3 here is CASSFDSGSRGNEQFF. The CDR3 DNA reads TGTGCCAGCAGCTTCGATAGCGGGAGTAGGGGAAATGAGCAGTTCTTC. The rearrangement joins TRBV7-2 to TRBJ2-1; 9 nucleotides align to TRBD2. V lost 3 bases, J lost 7 bases, and 10 bases stayed unmatched. Germline CDR1 and CDR2: SGHTA and FQGNSA. The CDR3 spans 16 residues.